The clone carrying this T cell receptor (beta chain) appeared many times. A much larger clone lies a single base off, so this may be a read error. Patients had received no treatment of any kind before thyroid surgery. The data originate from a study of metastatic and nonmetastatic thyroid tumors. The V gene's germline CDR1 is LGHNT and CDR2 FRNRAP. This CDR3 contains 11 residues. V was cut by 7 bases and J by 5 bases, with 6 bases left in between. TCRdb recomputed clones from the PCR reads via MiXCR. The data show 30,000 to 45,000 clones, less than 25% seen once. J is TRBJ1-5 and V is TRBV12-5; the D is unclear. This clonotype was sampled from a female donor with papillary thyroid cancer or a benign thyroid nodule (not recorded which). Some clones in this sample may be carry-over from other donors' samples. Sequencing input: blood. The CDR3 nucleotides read TGTGCTAGTGTACGGGATCAGCCCCAGCATTTT. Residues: CASVRDQPQHF. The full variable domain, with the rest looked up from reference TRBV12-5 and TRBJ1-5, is DARVTQTPRHKVTEMGQEVTMRCQPILGHNTVFWYRQTMMQGLELLAYFRNRAPLDDSGMPKDRFSAEMPDATLATLKIQPSEPRDSAVYFCASVRDQPQHFGDGTRLSIL.